The 10 T cell receptor beta chains below come from one sample, sequenced in a study of T cells in Graves' hyperthyroidism and ophthalmopathy. TCR beta CDR3 regions were amplified from RNA. A set of HTBI primers served as the primers for a first-round RT-PCR of the TCR CDR3. One entry per CDR3 protein results from TCRdb running MiXCR on the multiplex PCR reads. The sample consists of roughly 580,000 distinct CDR3 sequences, about 43% of them appearing once. Input material: peripheral blood or thyroid tissue (not recorded which). Receptor source: a woman under 30 with Graves' hyperthyroidism.

CDR3 DNA sequence: TGTGCCAGCAGCCAGGTTACAGGGGGCAATCAGCCCCAGCATTTT. Its protein is CASSQVTGGNQPQHF. The chain has TRBV2 and TRBJ1-5, with 7 nucleotides matching TRBD1. The length of the CDR3 is 15 residues. CDR1 is SNHLY, CDR2 FYNNEI, per germline. J lost 2 bases, V lost 6 bases, and 7 bases had no gene match.

The DNA for the CDR3 is TGTGCCACCAGCAGAGACCGGACAGGGGGTTCACCCCTCCACTTT. Residues: CATSRDRTGGSPLHF. The chain is built from TRBV15 and TRBJ1-6; 10 positions agree with TRBD1. Germline trimming cut 0 bases from V and 9 bases from J; bases unmatched to any gene: 2. The CDR3 contains 15 residues. Germline CDR1 and CDR2: LNHNV and YYDKDF (reference sequence).

This clonotype was counted many times. The chain combines TRBV7-3 with TRBJ1-2; 7 bases fit TRBD1. CDR1 and CDR2 from the germline V gene are SGHTA and FQGTGA. The V gene end was trimmed by 1 base and the J gene end by 6 bases; junction bases not matched to a gene: 8. This CDR3 comprises 15 residues. The CDR3 loop reads CASSLKRAGGDGYTF. The CDR3 bases are TGTGCCAGCAGCTTAAAGAGGGCAGGGGGGGATGGCTACACCTTC.

The rearrangement links TRBV24-1 to TRBJ2-7, with TRBD1 matching 8 bases. After removal of 6 bases from V and 3 bases from J, the junction contained 6 bases not matched to a gene. CDR3 size: 14 residues. The germline CDR1 and CDR2 sequences are KGHDR and SFDVKD. The CDR3 loop is CATSSGTGLYEQYF. Written as DNA, the CDR3 is TGTGCCACCAGTTCCGGGACAGGACTCTACGAGCAGTACTTC.

This clonotype was seen at least ten times. The chain joins TRBV7-2 to TRBJ2-2; D gene uncertain. Between the trimmed V and J ends, which lost 1 base and 4 bases, there was a span of 10 bases. This CDR3 is built from 15 residues. Germline V gene sequence: CDR1 SGHTA, CDR2 FQGNSA. The CDR3 spells CASSLVHAVTGELFF. The CDR3 DNA follows: TGTGCCAGCAGCTTAGTGCATGCGGTCACCGGGGAGCTGTTTTTT. Variable domain in full (rest from reference TRBV7-2 and TRBJ2-2): GAGVSQSPSNKVTEKGKDVELRCDPISGHTALYWYRQSLGQGLEFLIYFQGNSAPDKSGLPSDRFSAERTGGSVSTLTIQRTQQEDSAVYLCASSLVHAVTGELFFGEGSRLTVL.

This clonotype has a count of ten or more. The V call is TRBV5-1, the J call TRBJ1-1; D unresolved. Germline values: CDR1 SGHRS, CDR2 YFSETQ. The germline V and J ends were trimmed by 1 base and 1 base, with 5 bases remaining between them. The length of the CDR3 is 13 residues. CDR3 sequence: CASSLHWNTEAFF. CDR3 nucleotides: TGCGCCAGCAGCTTGCATTGGAACACTGAAGCTTTCTTT.

This chain joins TRBV7-3 and TRBJ1-5; D uncertain. There are 14 residues in the CDR3. CDR1 is SGHTA, CDR2 FQGTGA, per germline. Trimming shortened V by 9 bases and J by 5 bases, and 17 bases separated the two germline ends. As DNA, the CDR3 is TGTGCCAGTAGGGAGGTACCGAATTATCAGCCCCAGCATTTT. It is translated as CASREVPNYQPQHF.

V and J are TRBV7-6 and TRBJ2-7; 7 positions agree with TRBD2. Germline V gives CDR1 SGHVS, CDR2 FNYEAQ. CDR3 size: 15 residues. V trimming: 1 base; J trimming: 3 bases; junction bases outside the gene matches: 6. CDR3 nucleotide sequence: TGTGCCAGCAGCTTAGACAGCGGGACCCTCTACGAGCAGTACTTC. Translated, it gives CASSLDSGTLYEQYF. The full variable domain, in which reference TRBV7-6 and TRBJ2-7 provide the parts outside the CDR3, is GAGVSQSPRYKVTKRGQDVALRCDPISGHVSLYWYRQALGQGPEFLTYFNYEAQQDKSGLPNDRFSAERPEGSISTLTIQRTEQRDSAMYRCASSLDSGTLYEQYFGPGTRLTVT.

A note on this clonotype: Germline and junction disagree at one end, which may indicate a read error. The rearrangement links TRBV29-1 to TRBJ1-1; D is ambiguous. Germline CDR1 reads SQVTM; CDR2 reads ANQGSEA. The CDR3 contains 13 residues. The CDR3 nucleotides read TGCAGCGTTTGGAGTGGGCGAGACACTGAAGCTCTCTTT. Translated: CSVWSGRDTEALF.

The rearrangement joins TRBV24-1 to TRBJ1-1; D is perhaps TRBD1 (5 bases). Trimming pared 6 bases from V and 1 base from J, leaving 8 bases between. Germline V gene data show CDR1 as KGHDR and CDR2 as SFDVKD. The CDR3 extends over 13 amino acids. In nucleotides, the CDR3 is TGTGCCACCAGTTTGGGGGGGAACACTGAAGCTTTCTTT. Translation: CATSLGGNTEAFF.